This TCR beta chain was captured by sequencing in a study of blood T cell repertoires in COVID-19. Whole-study context: From the United States, Italy and Spain came samples of acute and convalescent COVID-19.

Methods used by the authors: Estimated nucleated cell counts came from reference gene primer amplification. The protocol was immunoSEQ multiplex PCR, while the TCRdb copy is restricted to in-frame clones and leaves out a portion. That table furnishes V, J and clone size, whereas the DNA furnished D and trimming. The sample lists about 340,000 clones; around 83% were seen once. This CDR3 is built from 15 residues. Germline values: CDR1 SEHNR, CDR2 FQNEAQ (reference sequence). Trimming cost V 4 bases and J 0 bases; bases outside gene matches: 4. The TCR was taken from a man under 40 with active or convalescent COVID-19. The sample consisted of peripheral blood. This chain joins TRBV7-9 and TRBJ1-1; 8 bases fit TRBD1. CDR3 residues: CASSSTDRVNTEAFF. The CDR3 nucleotides read TGTGCCAGCAGCTCAACGGACAGGGTGAACACTGAAGCTTTCTTT.